Listed here are 15 T cell receptor beta chains from one sample, sequenced in a study of control samples from healthy donors and cancer patients. The method was immunoSEQ multiplex PCR; TCRdb's version includes in-frame clones alone and lacks a portion of them. Counted here are approximately 52,000 clones, 87% occurring once; the ten biggest clones make up around 15%. Sequenced sample: PBMCs. Receptors were obtained from a man in his 60s with head and neck cancer.

This sequence joins TRBV2 and TRBJ2-7, with D perhaps matching TRBD2 (6 bases). Trimming removed 7 bases from V and 0 bases from J, with 13 bases in between. This CDR3 spans 14 amino acids. Germline CDR1 is SNHLY and CDR2 is FYNNEI. The CDR3 is CASKVGSSSYEQYF. The CDR3, as DNA: TGTGCCAGCAAGGTCGGGAGCAGCTCCTACGAGCAGTACTTC.

The gene calls are TRBV30 and TRBJ2-1; D gene unclear. The V gene lost 3 bases and the J gene lost 3 bases, with 9 bases spanning the gap. The germline CDR1 and CDR2 sequences are GTSNPN and SVGIG (reference sequence). CDR3 length: 13 residues. Here the CDR3 reads CAWRAESYNEQFF. The CDR3 DNA sequence: TGTGCCTGGAGGGCTGAAAGCTACAATGAGCAGTTCTTC.

The chain combines TRBV28 with TRBJ1-2; D is unclear. The V end was cut by 6 bases, the J end by 8 bases, with 13 bases between. CDR1 is MDHEN, CDR2 SYDVKM, per germline. This CDR3 spans 12 amino acids. CDR3 region: CASRPPAGGYTF. The CDR3 DNA follows: TGTGCCAGCAGGCCCCCGGCTGGCGGCTACACCTTC.

The rearrangement joins TRBV29-1 to TRBJ2-3; possible D gene TRBD2, 6 bases. The CDR3 loop spans 14 amino acids. Germline CDR1 and CDR2: SQVTM and ANQGSEA. The V and J ends lost 2 bases and 1 base respectively, with 10 bases between them. CDR3 protein: CSVERERGTDTQYF. The CDR3 nucleotides are TGCAGCGTTGAACGGGAGAGGGGCACAGATACGCAGTATTTT.

The J gene is TRBJ2-5, the V gene TRBV28; D tentatively fits TRBD1 or TRBD2 (5 bases each). CDR1 and CDR2 from the germline V gene are MDHEN and SYDVKM. V gave up 5 bases and J gave up 1 base, with 17 bases separating them. The CDR3 extends over 16 amino acids. The CDR3 loop is CASSAPQRGAQETQYF. CDR3 DNA: TGTGCCAGCAGTGCACCCCAGCGAGGGGCCCAAGAGACCCAGTACTTC. The entire variable domain, with the rest obtained from reference TRBV28 and TRBJ2-5, is as follows: DVKVTQSSRYLVKRTGEKVFLECVQDMDHENMFWYRQDPGLGLRLIYFSYDVKMKEKGDIPEGYSVSREKKERFSLILESASTNQTSMYLCASSAPQRGAQETQYFGPGTRLLVL.

The chain links TRBV4-2 to TRBJ2-1, with D possibly matching TRBD2 (5 bases). The CDR3 runs to 14 residues. Trimming removed 2 bases at V and 2 bases at J, with 7 bases between. CDR1 is LGHNA, CDR2 YNFKEQ, per germline. In DNA form, the CDR3 reads TGTGCCAGCAGCCAAACCGGGACCTACAATGAGCAGTTCTTC. Translated, it gives CASSQTGTYNEQFF.

The chain has TRBV7-2 and TRBJ2-7; possible D gene TRBD1, 5 bases. V dropped 4 bases and J dropped 3 bases, with 13 bases sitting between them. Germline V gene sequence: CDR1 SGHTA, CDR2 FQGNSA. CDR3 length equals 14 residues. The CDR3 DNA sequence: TGTGCCAGCAGCTCTCACCAGGGCGGCTACGAGCAGTACTTC. It yields the protein CASSSHQGGYEQYF.

CDR3 bases: TGTGCCAGCAGCCAGGTCCCCGAGACCCAGTACTTC. Protein: CASSQVPETQYF. V gene TRBV3-1 (or the pseudogene TRBV3-2) combines with J gene TRBJ2-5; D uncertain. The V gene lost 3 bases and the J gene lost 5 bases, with 7 bases spanning the gap. Germline V gene lookup returns CDR1 LGHDT and CDR2 YNNKEL (reference sequence). The length of the CDR3 is 12 residues.

The J gene is TRBJ2-2, the V gene TRBV10-3, with 10 bases lining up with TRBD2. The CDR3 has 14 amino acids. V lost 6 bases and J lost 4; bases outside the gene matches: 2. Germline lookup yields CDR1 ENHRY and CDR2 SYGVKD. Here the CDR3 reads CAISGLAVTGELFF. In nucleotides, the CDR3 is TGTGCCATCAGCGGACTAGCGGTCACCGGGGAGCTGTTTTTT.

The gene calls are TRBV11-3 and TRBJ2-5; 10 bases fit TRBD2. Germline CDR1 SGHNT, CDR2 YENEEA. This CDR3 has 15 amino acids. V lost 1 base and J lost 1; bases outside the gene matches: 0. CDR3 protein: CASSLGLAGQETQYF. CDR3 bases: TGTGCCAGCAGCTTAGGACTAGCGGGCCAAGAGACCCAGTACTTC. The variable domain in full, with the rest retrieved from reference TRBV11-3 and TRBJ2-5, is EAGVVQSPRYKIIEKKQPVAFWCNPISGHNTLYWYLQNLGQGPELLIRYENEEAVDDSQLPKDRFSAERLKGVDSTLKIQPAELGDSAVYLCASSLGLAGQETQYFGPGTRLLVL.

This chain uses TRBV28 with TRBJ1-1, with D perhaps matching TRBD1 (5 bases). This CDR3 is built from 14 residues. Germline assignment: CDR1 MDHEN and CDR2 SYDVKM. With 3 bases removed from V and 5 bases from J, the gap between germline ends came to 13 bases. CDR3 DNA: TGTGCCAGCAGTTTGTGGGGGTGGAGGACTGAAGCTTTCTTT. Its protein is CASSLWGWRTEAFF.

The chain joins TRBV12-1 to TRBJ1-4. TRBV12-1 is tagged as a pseudogene. The CDR3 is made up of 21 amino acids. CDR3 in DNA: TGTGCCAGCAGCTTTGCGGTTGGGGGGCTCAGTCCTTCTGAAACTAATGAAAAACTGTTTTTT. Translated, it gives CASSFAVGGLSPSETNEKLFF.

This clone was observed a handful of times. V and J are TRBV6-5 and TRBJ2-1, with D maybe TRBD1 (6 bases). This CDR3 contains 13 residues. With 2 bases removed from V and 10 bases from J, the gap between germline ends came to 12 bases. Germline V gives CDR1 MNHEY, CDR2 SVGAGI. CDR3: CASSYQTDREQFF. The CDR3 DNA follows: TGTGCCAGCAGTTACCAGACGGACAGAGAGCAGTTCTTC.

V and J are TRBV6-2 or TRBV6-3 and TRBJ2-3; no clear D. From germline, CDR1 is MNHEY and CDR2 SVGEGT. The CDR3 has 14 amino acids. V lost 2 bases and J lost 2, with 8 bases in between. Here the CDR3 DNA reads TGTGCCAGCAGTTACAACAGATACACAGATACGCAGTATTTT. Protein product: CASSYNRYTDTQYF.

The rearrangement uses TRBV7-3 and TRBJ2-2; 9 nucleotides match TRBD1. Trimming took 5 bases from V and 5 from J; bases not matched to a gene: 9. The CDR3 is made up of 16 amino acids. CDR1 and CDR2 from the germline V gene are SGHTA and FQGTGA. This chain's CDR3 is CASSLSTGGATGELFF. In nucleotides, the CDR3 is TGTGCCAGCAGCCTCTCAACAGGGGGCGCGACCGGGGAGCTGTTTTTT. Together with reference TRBV7-3 and TRBJ2-2, the CDR3 gives the full variable domain: GAGVSQTPSNKVTEKGKYVELRCDPISGHTALYWYRQSLGQGPEFLIYFQGTGAADDSGLPNDRFFAVRPEGSVSTLKIQRTERGDSAVYLCASSLSTGGATGELFFGEGSRLTVL.